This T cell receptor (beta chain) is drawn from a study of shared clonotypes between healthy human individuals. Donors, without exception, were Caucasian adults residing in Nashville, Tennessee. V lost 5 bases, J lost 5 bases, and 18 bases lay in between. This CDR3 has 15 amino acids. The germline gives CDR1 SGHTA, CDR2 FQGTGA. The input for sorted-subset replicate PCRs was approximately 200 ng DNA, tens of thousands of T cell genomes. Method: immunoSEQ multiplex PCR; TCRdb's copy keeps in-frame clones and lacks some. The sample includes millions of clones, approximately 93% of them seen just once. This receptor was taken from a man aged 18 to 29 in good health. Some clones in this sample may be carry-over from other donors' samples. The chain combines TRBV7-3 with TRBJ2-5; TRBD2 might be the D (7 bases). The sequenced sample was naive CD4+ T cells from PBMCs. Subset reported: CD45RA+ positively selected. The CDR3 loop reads CASSRRGASMETQYF. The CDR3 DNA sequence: TGTGCCAGCAGCCGACGGGGGGCCTCGATGGAGACCCAGTACTTC.